This T cell receptor (beta chain) was retrieved from a study of T-cell reconstitution after alpha-beta-depleted transplantation in children. The CDR3 has 13 amino acids. The V gene's germline CDR1 is DFQATT and CDR2 SNEGSKA (reference sequence). Unique molecular identifiers were incorporated during preparation of the TCRbeta library. TCRdb re-analysed the PCR reads in MiXCR, keeping a single row per CDR3 protein. The repertoire consists of approximately 500,000 distinct CDR3 sequences, with 10% occurring once and the leading ten covering 2%. Many counts were recorded for this clonotype. At one boundary the junction diverges from the germline segment, which might be a read error.

The sequence was collected from a child aged 2-9 years with inherited bone marrow failure, due to receive a stem cell transplant. The sequencing here drew on PBMCs, taken before TCRalphabeta/CD19-depleted stem cell transplant. The V gene is TRBV20-1, the J gene TRBJ2-5; 8 nucleotides match TRBD2. CDR3 in DNA: TGCAGTGCTAGAGTAGCGGGATCAGAGACCCAGTCCTTC. It encodes CSARVAGSETQSF.